This T cell receptor (beta chain) appears in the sequencing data of a study of T cell repertoires in cytomegalovirus infection. Across the whole study: The public TCR beta signatures pointed to both CMV infection and matching HLA type. Study outcomes and limitations: CMV carriers with the relevant HLA were identified by cumulative public TCR beta family frequency. Within the response measured ex vivo, HLA-C-restricted CMV-specific TCR beta clonotypes were dominant.

MiXCR, run by TCRdb on the reads, gives a single entry per CDR3 protein. There are 400,000 to 550,000 distinct CDR3 sequences in the sample; about 11% occur only once, and more than 8.5% lies in the top ten. This clonotype has a count of ten or more. What it recognizes is unknown. The CDR3 covers 16 residues. Germline assignment: CDR1 MNHNS and CDR2 SASEGT. The trim removed 5 bases at V and 3 bases at J, leaving 12 bases unmatched. The chain combines TRBV6-1 with TRBJ2-7; 8 bases are shared with TRBD1. What was sequenced was PBMCs. The sequence came from a human donor in good health (CMV status not recorded). Some clones in this sample may be carry-over from other donors' samples. For the CDR3, the DNA is TGTGCCAGCAGTACGACTACACAGGGGGACCTCTACGAGCAGTACTTC. As protein: CASSTTTQGDLYEQYF.